This note documents a single T cell receptor beta chain sequence. What it binds is not known. Germline-derived CDR1 and CDR2 are SGHTA and FQGTGA. Trimming cost V 5 bases and J 0 bases; bases outside gene matches: 7. This CDR3 contains 16 residues. Graves' hyperthyroidism was deemed stable absent ophthalmopathy progression within 18 months. Each patient was aged 18 to 65 and had newly diagnosed hyperthyroidism of under 2 months' duration. This entry comes from a study of T cells in Graves' hyperthyroidism and ophthalmopathy. Amplified TCR beta CDR3 regions came from RNA transcripts. HTBI primers were employed in a first-round RT-PCR of the TCR CDR3. A single record per CDR3 protein comes from TCRdb applying MiXCR to the multiplex PCR reads. The table has approximately 320,000 distinct CDR3 sequences, 15% to 20% seen once. The study, taken as a whole, reports: Also found in blood were most expanded thyroid clonotypes above 0.001. A median around 6.4 months before onset, the model predicted ophthalmopathy.

Sequenced input: blood. This receptor was identified in a man aged 30 to 39 with Graves' hyperthyroidism. The rearrangement uses TRBV7-3 and TRBJ2-1; TRBD2 matches 7 bases. The CDR3 sequence: CASSLRGGSSYNEQFF. In DNA form, the CDR3 reads TGTGCCAGCAGCCTCCGGGGCGGGAGCTCCTACAATGAGCAGTTCTTC.